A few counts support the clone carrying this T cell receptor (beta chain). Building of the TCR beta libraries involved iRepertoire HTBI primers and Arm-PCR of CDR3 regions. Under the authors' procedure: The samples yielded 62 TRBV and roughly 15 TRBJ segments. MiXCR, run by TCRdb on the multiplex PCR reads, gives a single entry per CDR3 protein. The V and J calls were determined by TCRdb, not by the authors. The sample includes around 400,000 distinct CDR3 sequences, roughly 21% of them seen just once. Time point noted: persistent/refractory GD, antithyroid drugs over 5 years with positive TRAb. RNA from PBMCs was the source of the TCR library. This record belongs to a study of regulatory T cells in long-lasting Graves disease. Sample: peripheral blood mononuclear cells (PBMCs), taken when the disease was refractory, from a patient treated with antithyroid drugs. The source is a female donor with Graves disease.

The CDR3 protein is CSVEGQINYGYTF. The DNA of the CDR3 is TGCAGCGTCGAGGGACAGATAAACTATGGCTACACCTTC. The chain uses TRBV29-1 and TRBJ1-2; 7 bases are a match to TRBD1. Losses at the gene ends were 6 bases for V and 2 bases for J; bases not matched to a gene: 6. This CDR3 spans 13 amino acids. Germline lookup yields CDR1 SQVTM and CDR2 ANQGSEA.